The clone carrying this T cell receptor beta chain was found many times. The authors prepared the TCRbeta library with unique molecular identifiers. Each CDR3 protein is one row after TCRdb ran MiXCR on the PCR reads. The table has 90,000 to 95,000 distinct CDR3 sequences, 12% seen once. The data were obtained in a study of T-cell reconstitution after alpha-beta-depleted transplantation in children. This TCR derives from a human donor who donated a stem cell graft to a child with inherited bone marrow failure. The sequencing used PBMCs from the stem cell graft donor, collected from the stem cell graft.

The CDR3 DNA follows: TGCGCCAGCAGCTTGGTCAGCAGCGGGAGTTACAATGAGCAGTTCTTC. Translating it yields CASSLVSSGSYNEQFF. This chain uses TRBV5-1 with TRBJ2-1, with 8 bases lining up with TRBD2. The germline V gene has CDR1 SGHRS and CDR2 YFSETQ. After removal of 0 bases from V and 4 bases from J, the junction contained 6 bases not matched to a gene. The CDR3 length is 16 residues.